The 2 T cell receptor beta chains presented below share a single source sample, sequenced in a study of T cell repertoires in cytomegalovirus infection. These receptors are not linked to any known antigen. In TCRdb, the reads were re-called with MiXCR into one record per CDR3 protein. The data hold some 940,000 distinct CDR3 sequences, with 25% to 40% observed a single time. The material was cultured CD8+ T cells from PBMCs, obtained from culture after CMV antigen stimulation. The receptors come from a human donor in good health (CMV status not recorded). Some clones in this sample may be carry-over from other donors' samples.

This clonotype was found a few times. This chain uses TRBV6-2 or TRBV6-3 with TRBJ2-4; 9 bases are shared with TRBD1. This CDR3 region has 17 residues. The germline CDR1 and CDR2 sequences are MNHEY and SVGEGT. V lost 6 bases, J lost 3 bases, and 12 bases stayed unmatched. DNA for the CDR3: TGTGCCAGCAGGCTGGGACAGGGATATGAGGACAAAAACATTCAGTACTTC. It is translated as CASRLGQGYEDKNIQYF.

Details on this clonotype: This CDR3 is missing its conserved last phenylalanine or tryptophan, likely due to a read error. The CDR3 here is CVGPRSNEQFY. The CDR3 DNA follows: TGTGTCGGGCCGAGAAGCAATGAGCAGTTCTAC. The chain uses TRBV6-8 and TRBJ2-1; no clear D. The germline CDR1 and CDR2 sequences are MNHGY and SAAAGT. The CDR3 has 11 amino acids.